The rows below give T cell receptor beta chains drawn from one sample of a study of blood T cell repertoires in COVID-19. The table came from immunoSEQ multiplex PCR; TCRdb's copy has only in-frame clones and leaves some out. The sample lists about 59,000 clones; 73% were seen once. Sequencing was done on a sample of peripheral blood. These receptors were collected from a woman in her seventies with acute or convalescent COVID-19. CDR3s include the opening cysteine and the closing phenylalanine or tryptophan. A D gene is named only where the DNA matches it firmly. Not every row has a clone size; where given, it reads once, few, many or a size class.

clone_size,d_call,v_call,j_call,cdr3_nt,cdr3_aa
medium-sized,NA,TRBV6-5,TRBJ2-7,TGTGCCAGCAGGGACAGATTCTACGAGCAGTACTTC,CASRDRFYEQYF
NA,NA,TRBV2,TRBJ1-3,TGTGCCAGCAGCCCCCGACAGGCCTCATCTGGAAACACCATATATTTT,CASSPRQASSGNTIYF
few,NA,TRBV5-1,TRBJ1-4,TGCGCCAGCAGCTCAGGGGAAAAACTGTTTTTT,CASSSGEKLFF
NA,TRBD1,TRBV24-1,TRBJ1-2,TGTGCCACCAGTGAGGGGGGACAGGGGGGCTATGGCTACACCTTC,CATSEGGQGGYGYTF
NA,TRBD1,TRBV15,TRBJ1-5,TGTGCCACCAGCAGGAAACAGGGGTACGGCGATCAGCCCCAGCATTTT,CATSRKQGYGDQPQHF
NA,TRBD1,TRBV19,TRBJ2-5,TGTGCCAGTAGTATGGGACAGGGACAAGAGACCCAGTACTTC,CASSMGQGQETQYF
once,NA,TRBV6-5,TRBJ2-1,TGTGCCAGCAGTTACTCTCGCCGATCCCCACGGAATGAGCAGTTCTTC,CASSYSRRSPRNEQFF
NA,NA,TRBV2,TRBJ1-2,TGTGCCAGCAGTGATGTGTCCGGTGGCTACACCTTC,CASSDVSGGYTF
NA,NA,TRBV9,TRBJ2-3,TGTGCCAGCAGCGGGGGCCTGGGGACAGATACGCAGTATTTT,CASSGGLGTDTQYF
NA,NA,TRBV2,TRBJ1-1,TGTGCCAGCAGTACTTCTAATTGGTTCACTGAAGCTTTCTTT,CASSTSNWFTEAFF
NA,TRBD1,TRBV5-1,TRBJ1-1,TGCGCCAGCAGCGCCCGGGACAGGGGGGTTGCTGAAGCTTTCTTT,CASSARDRGVAEAFF
NA,NA,TRBV18,TRBJ2-3,TGTGCCAGCTCACCAACCAGCCCCAGGGGAACAGATACGCAGTATTTT,CASSPTSPRGTDTQYF
NA,NA,TRBV5-1,TRBJ1-3,TGCGCCAGCAGCTTGGGGGGGACTCCTGGAAACACCATATATTTT,CASSLGGTPGNTIYF
NA,TRBD2,TRBV6-1,TRBJ2-4,TGTGCCAGCAGTGAATGGGGGGGGAGGAACATTCAGTACTTC,CASSEWGGRNIQYF
NA,NA,TRBV12-5,TRBJ2-3,TGTGCTAGTGGTTTGGTAGTGAGAGATACGCAGTATTTT,CASGLVVRDTQYF
once,NA,TRBV4-1,TRBJ2-3,TGCGCCAGCAGCTCCCTCACAGATACGCAGTATTTT,CASSSLTDTQYF
NA,TRBD1,TRBV29-1,TRBJ2-7,TGCAGCGTTCGGCCACAGGGGGCCCACGAGCAGTACTTC,CSVRPQGAHEQYF
NA,TRBD2,TRBV10-3,TRBJ2-3,TGTGCCATCAGTGAATCTCAAGCGGGGGCCGTCACAGATACGCAGTATTTT,CAISESQAGAVTDTQYF
NA,NA,TRBV7-6,TRBJ1-2,TGTGCCAGCAGCCCGCCTGGGGGCGGATATGGCTACACCTTC,CASSPPGGGYGYTF
NA,NA,TRBV18,TRBJ2-3,TGTGCCAGCCACGAAGACACTCGAAGCACAGATACGCAGTATTTT,CASHEDTRSTDTQYF
many,NA,TRBV7-9,TRBJ2-7,TGTGCCAGCAGCTTTGGACAGGAGCAGTACTTC,CASSFGQEQYF
NA,NA,TRBV6-5,TRBJ1-2,TGTGCCAGCAGTTACAGGGGAAGCTACACCTTC,CASSYRGSYTF
NA,TRBD2,TRBV18,TRBJ2-1,TGTGCCAGCTCACCGGGGGGGGGTTCGGAATATGAGCAGTTCTTC,CASSPGGGSEYEQFF
once,TRBD1,TRBV11-2,TRBJ1-3,TGTGCCAGCAGCTTAGGACAGGGCCCTGGAAACACCATATATTTT,CASSLGQGPGNTIYF
few,NA,TRBV7-2,TRBJ2-5,TGTGCCAGCAGCTTATCCCAGGGATTGGAGACCCAGTACTTC,CASSLSQGLETQYF
NA,NA,TRBV5-1,TRBJ2-3,TGCGCCAGCACACGCGGCCCGAGGGGGACAGATACGCAGTATTTT,CASTRGPRGTDTQYF
NA,NA,TRBV24-1,TRBJ2-2,TGTGCCACCAGTGACCTTTCCGACATCCACACCGGGGAGCTGTTTTTT,CATSDLSDIHTGELFF
NA,NA,TRBV18,TRBJ1-2,TGTGCCAGCTCACCACCGTGGAGGGAAGGCTACACCTTC,CASSPPWREGYTF
NA,TRBD2,TRBV11-1,TRBJ2-3,TGTGCCAGCAGCCCGAGCGGGGGCGCTAGCACAGATACGCAGTATTTT,CASSPSGGASTDTQYF
NA,NA,TRBV10-3,TRBJ1-2,TGTGCCATCAGTGAGTCGATGGCCCATGGCTACACCTTC,CAISESMAHGYTF
NA,NA,TRBV7-9,TRBJ2-2,TGTGCCAGCAGCCGCGACAGTACGGTAAACACCGGGGAGCTGTTTTTT,CASSRDSTVNTGELFF
NA,NA,TRBV29-1,TRBJ2-3,TGCAGCGTTGAAAGAGCCTATACGCAGTATTTT,CSVERAYTQYF
once,TRBD1,TRBV23-1,TRBJ1-6,TGCGCCAGCAGTCAACTAAGACAGGGGGCGCAAAACGTAAATTCACCCCTCCACTTT,CASSQLRQGAQNVNSPLHF
NA,TRBD1,TRBV25-1,TRBJ1-1,TGTGCCAGCAGTCAGGACAGGGTTGGGACTGAAGCTTTCTTT,CASSQDRVGTEAFF
NA,NA,TRBV10-2,TRBJ1-1,TGCGCCAGCAGTGATCCCTCTTTCACGGGTTTGACTGAAGCTTTCTTT,CASSDPSFTGLTEAFF
NA,NA,TRBV18,TRBJ1-1,TGTGCCAGCTCAAGGGAGAGCAGCACTGAAGCTTTCTTT,CASSRESSTEAFF
NA,NA,TRBV29-1,TRBJ1-4,TGCAGCGTTGAAACGGGCGCCGGGGGTGGGAAACTGTTTTTT,CSVETGAGGGKLFF
NA,NA,TRBV29-1,TRBJ2-1,TGCAGCGCGCGGGACGGGGGCTCCTACAATGAGCAGTTCTTC,CSARDGGSYNEQFF
few,TRBD1,TRBV2,TRBJ1-2,TGTGCCAGCACCACGGACAGGGGAAGCTACACCTTC,CASTTDRGSYTF
few,TRBD1,TRBV19,TRBJ1-2,TGTGCCAGTAGTGCTTACCAGGGGGCCGCGGGACTCGATGGCTACACCTTC,CASSAYQGAAGLDGYTF
NA,TRBD1,TRBV29-1,TRBJ1-5,TGCAGCGTTAATTCCGGACAGGGTAGCAATCAGCCCCAGCATTTT,CSVNSGQGSNQPQHF
many,NA,TRBV10-1,TRBJ1-1,TGCGCCAGCAGTGAGTCGACGAGGACTGAAGCTTTCTTT,CASSESTRTEAFF
NA,TRBD2,TRBV5-1,TRBJ2-1,TGCGCCAGCAGCCCCGGGACTAGTCGGCACAATGAGCAGTTCTTC,CASSPGTSRHNEQFF
NA,NA,TRBV5-5,TRBJ1-6,TGTGCCAGCAGCTTGATGGAGGGACTTGAGTCCCTCCACTTT,CASSLMEGLESLHF
NA,NA,TRBV19,TRBJ2-1,TGTGCCAGTAGCCCCCTTTGGGGAGGGGGCAATGAGCAGTTCTTC,CASSPLWGGGNEQFF
NA,NA,TRBV25-1,TRBJ1-6,TGTGCCAGCAGTGAAAGACTTTCCGGTGATTCACCCCTCCACTTT,CASSERLSGDSPLHF
NA,NA,TRBV12-3/TRBV12-4,TRBJ2-2,TGTGCCAGCAGTCCCTCTTCCACCGGGGAGCTGTTTTTT,CASSPSSTGELFF